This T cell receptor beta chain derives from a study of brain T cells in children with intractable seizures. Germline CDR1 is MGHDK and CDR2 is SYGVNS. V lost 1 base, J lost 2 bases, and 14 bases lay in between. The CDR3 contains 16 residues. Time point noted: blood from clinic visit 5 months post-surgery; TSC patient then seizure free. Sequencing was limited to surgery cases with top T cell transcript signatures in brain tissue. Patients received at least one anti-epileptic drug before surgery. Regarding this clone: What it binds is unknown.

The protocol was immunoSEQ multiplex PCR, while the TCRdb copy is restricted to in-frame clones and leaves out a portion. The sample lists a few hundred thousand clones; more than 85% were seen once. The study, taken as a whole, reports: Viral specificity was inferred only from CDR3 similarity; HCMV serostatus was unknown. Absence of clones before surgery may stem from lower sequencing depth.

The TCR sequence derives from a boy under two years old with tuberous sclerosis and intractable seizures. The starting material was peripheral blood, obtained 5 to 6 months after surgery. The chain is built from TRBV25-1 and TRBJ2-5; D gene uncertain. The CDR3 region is CASSEFSPVEQETQYF. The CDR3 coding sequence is TGTGCCAGCAGTGAATTTTCCCCGGTGGAGCAAGAGACCCAGTACTTC.